These 18 T cell receptor beta chains came from one sample sequenced in a study of T cell responses to AZD1222 COVID-19 vaccine. Some clones are missing from TCRdb's copy, which holds only in-frame ones; the method was immunoSEQ multiplex PCR. The sample includes 130,000 or so clones, approximately 91% of them seen just once. The source was peripheral blood, collected on day 0 of AZD1222 vaccination. Receptors were obtained from an adult in good health.

The table lists this clone with a count of one. The rearrangement links TRBV30 to TRBJ1-3; D ambiguous. V was clipped by 6 bases and J by 0 bases, with 9 bases between them. Germline assignment: CDR1 GTSNPN and CDR2 SVGIG (reference sequence). The CDR3 totals 13 residues. CDR3 coding DNA: TGTGCCTGCCAAGGGAACTCTGGAAACACCATATATTTT. Translating gives CACQGNSGNTIYF.

This chain's CDR3 is CASSGSDQPQHF. The CDR3 DNA sequence: TGTGCCAGCAGTGGTTCGGATCAGCCCCAGCATTTT. This rearrangement joins TRBV2 to TRBJ1-5; D unclear. Trimming shortened V by 4 bases and J by 5 bases, and 6 bases separated the two germline ends. The CDR3 has 12 amino acids. CDR1 is SNHLY, CDR2 FYNNEI, per germline.

Here the CDR3 reads CASSQDSTNYGYTF. Written as DNA, the CDR3 is TGTGCCAGCTCCCAGGACAGCACAAACTATGGCTACACCTTC. The rearrangement joins TRBV18 to TRBJ1-2; D is perhaps TRBD1 (6 bases). From germline, CDR1 is KGHSH and CDR2 LQKENI. The germline V and J ends were trimmed by 6 bases and 2 bases, with 13 bases remaining between them. The length of the CDR3 is 14 residues.

The rearrangement joins TRBV9 to TRBJ2-7; tentatively, D is TRBD1 or TRBD2 (5 bases each). V lost 0 bases, J lost 1 base, and 11 bases lay in between. CDR3 size: 15 residues. Germline V gives CDR1 SGDLS, CDR2 YYNGEE. The CDR3 bases are TGTGCCAGCAGCGTAGCTGGGGGTCCATCCTACGAGCAGTACTTC. It codes for CASSVAGGPSYEQYF. The full variable domain, its missing parts supplied by reference TRBV9 and TRBJ2-7, is DSGVTQTPKHLITATGQRVTLRCSPRSGDLSVYWYQQSLDQGLQFLIQYYNGEERAKGNILERFSAQQFPDLHSELNLSSLELGDSALYFCASSVAGGPSYEQYFGPGTRLTVT.

This chain joins TRBV9 and TRBJ2-2, with 8 bases matching TRBD1. The junction had 5 bases not matched to a gene; V was cut back by 4 bases and J by 0 bases. Germline lookup yields CDR1 SGDLS and CDR2 YYNGEE. The CDR3 is 16 residues long. This chain's CDR3 is CASSIRDRSNTGELFF. Here the CDR3 DNA reads TGTGCCAGCAGCATTAGGGACAGGTCGAACACCGGGGAGCTGTTTTTT.

V usage is TRBV5-1 and J usage is TRBJ1-5, with 11 bases lining up with TRBD1. Germline CDR1 and CDR2: SGHRS and YFSETQ. The CDR3 loop spans 14 amino acids. J was trimmed by 5 bases and V by 3 bases; bases with no gene match: 1. The CDR3 coding sequence is TGCGCCAGCAGCTGGGGACAGGGGGATCAGCCCCAGCATTTT. Amino acid sequence: CASSWGQGDQPQHF.

J is TRBJ2-1 and V is TRBV30; 7 positions match TRBD2. Losses at the gene ends were 2 bases for V and 6 bases for J; bases not matched to a gene: 10. The CDR3 extends over 15 amino acids. Looked up from germline, CDR1 is GTSNPN and CDR2 is SVGIG (reference sequence). CDR3 residues: CAWSRRGTTANEQFF. The CDR3 DNA follows: TGTGCCTGGAGTCGCCGGGGGACTACTGCCAATGAGCAGTTCTTC.

The chain is built from TRBV3-1 (or the pseudogene TRBV3-2) and TRBJ1-3, with unresolved D. The V and J ends lost 5 bases and 7 bases respectively, with 15 bases between them. The germline V gene has CDR1 LGHDT and CDR2 YNNKEL (reference sequence). The CDR3 consists of 14 residues. The CDR3 spells CASSSGALRNTIYF. In DNA, the CDR3 is TGTGCCAGCAGCTCAGGCGCGCTGCGGAACACCATATATTTT.

The gene calls are TRBV3-1 (or the pseudogene TRBV3-2) and TRBJ1-1; 9 bases are a match to TRBD1. Germline CDR1 LGHDT, CDR2 YNNKEL (reference sequence). J lost 1 base, V lost 2 bases, and 2 bases had no gene match. The CDR3 is 15 amino acids. The CDR3 loop is CASSQSDRGNTEAFF. The CDR3 DNA is TGTGCCAGCAGCCAATCGGACAGGGGGAACACTGAAGCTTTCTTT.

The CDR3 nucleotides are TGTGCCAGCTCCGGGACAGGGTTATACAATGAGCAGTTCTTC. It is translated as CASSGTGLYNEQFF. The gene calls are TRBV7-3 and TRBJ2-1; 9 positions match TRBD1. Per germline, CDR1 SGHTA and CDR2 FQGTGA. J lost 4 bases, V lost 8 bases, and 6 bases had no gene match. The CDR3 loop spans 14 amino acids.

The rearrangement uses TRBV6-5 and TRBJ1-6; no clear D gene. CDR1 is MNHEY and CDR2 is SVGAGI in the germline V gene. Trimming took 0 bases from V and 5 from J, leaving 11 bases between them. The CDR3 is made up of 16 amino acids. In DNA form, the CDR3 reads TGTGCCAGCAGTTACTCGTCGGGCAGAAATAATTCACCCCTCCACTTT. Translated: CASSYSSGRNNSPLHF.

CDR3 sequence (DNA): TGTGCCAGTAGTTCCAGGACAGGGGGTAATGAAAAACTGTTTTTT. It specifies CASSSRTGGNEKLFF. The chain has TRBV19 and TRBJ1-4, with 10 nucleotides matching TRBD1. The CDR3 covers 15 residues. Looked up from germline, CDR1 is LNHDA and CDR2 is SQIVND (reference sequence). Trimming took 5 bases from V and 4 from J; bases not matched to a gene: 4. Supplemented by reference TRBV19 and TRBJ1-4, the full variable domain reads DGGITQSPKYLFRKEGQNVTLSCEQNLNHDAMYWYRQDPGQGLRLIYYSQIVNDFQKGDIAEGYSVSREKKESFPLTVTSAQKNPTAFYLCASSSRTGGNEKLFFGSGTQLSVL.

This chain connects TRBV6-5 to TRBJ2-7; 11 bases fit TRBD2. The CDR3 runs to 12 residues. Germline V CDR1 and CDR2: MNHEY, SVGAGI. Trimming cost V 5 bases and J 6 bases; bases outside gene matches: 0. CDR3 DNA sequence: TGTGCCAGCAGTCTAGCGGGAGGCGAGCAGTACTTC. Its protein product is CASSLAGGEQYF.

The chain employs TRBV19 and TRBJ2-1; D gene uncertain. V was shortened by 5 bases and J by 7 bases, with 12 bases between the two germline ends. Looked up from germline, CDR1 is LNHDA and CDR2 is SQIVND (reference sequence). This CDR3 is 13 amino acids long. The CDR3 DNA is TGTGCCAGTAGTGTGCAAGGCCTAAATGAGCAGTTCTTC. Amino acids: CASSVQGLNEQFF.

J is TRBJ2-2 and V is TRBV12-2; TRBD2, the table's D call, lacks a check against the DNA. TRBV12-2 is a listed pseudogene. The CDR3 sequence is 17 residues long. For the CDR3, the DNA is TGTGCAAGTCGCTTAGTTGCTAGCCCGACGTTATCCGGGGAGCTGTTTTTT. This gives the protein CASRLVASPTLSGELFF.

Written as DNA, the CDR3 is TGTGCCAGCACCCTAAGCGGGAGGGCCTACAATGAGCAGTTCTTC. It encodes CASTLSGRAYNEQFF. The genes are TRBV3-1 (or the pseudogene TRBV3-2) and TRBJ2-1; 10 nucleotides match TRBD2. Germline loops: CDR1 LGHDT, CDR2 YNNKEL (reference sequence). V gave up 7 bases and J gave up 2 bases; unmatched junction bases: 5. CDR3 length: 15 residues.

V gene TRBV12-3 or TRBV12-4 combines with J gene TRBJ1-2; maybe TRBD1 (5 bases). The V and J ends lost 2 bases and 3 bases respectively, with 7 bases between them. There are 13 residues in the CDR3. CDR3 sequence: CASSLLGHYGYTF. CDR3 nucleotide sequence: TGTGCCAGCAGTTTATTGGGGCACTATGGCTACACCTTC.

This clone was observed a few times. This chain connects TRBV12-5 to TRBJ2-5; D unresolved. V was shortened by 3 bases and J by 4 bases, with 3 bases between the two germline ends. CDR3 length: 11 amino acids. Germline V gene sequence: CDR1 LGHNT, CDR2 FRNRAP. Here the CDR3 DNA reads TGTGCTAGTGGTTTTGGAGAGACCCAGTACTTC. It is translated as CASGFGETQYF.